This TCR beta chain was documented in a study of cytomegalovirus exposure and HLA in healthy donors. Whole-study results and caveats: What was likely a sequencing artifact was a cluster of highly shared sequence variants. Researchers counted about 150 TCR beta chains as cytomegalovirus-associated. Generally TCR sequences proved uncommon, though certain public TCRs appeared in numerous donors.

About this clone itself: No antigen is known for it.

Germline V CDR1 and CDR2: SGHNT, YENEEA. The CDR3 spans 13 residues. The V gene lost 1 base and the J gene lost 6 bases, with 9 bases spanning the gap. In the PCR, 60 Vbeta and 13 Jbeta primers were used. Profiling relied on immunoSEQ multiplex PCR, and the TCRdb table lists in-frame clones only, not all of them. The sample has 90,000 to 140,000 clones; approximately 70% are singletons. Sample: PBMCs. This chain links TRBV11-3 with TRBJ1-1; no reliable D call. This clonotype originated in a man aged 25 to 40 in good health and CMV-seronegative. The CDR3 loop reads CASSLVQTAEAFF. The CDR3, as DNA: TGTGCCAGCAGCTTAGTGCAAACTGCTGAAGCTTTCTTT.